The 4 T cell receptor beta chains below come from one sample, sequenced in a study of blood T cell repertoires in COVID-19. Profiling relied on immunoSEQ multiplex PCR, and the TCRdb table lists in-frame clones only, not all of them. Of 350,000 to 450,000 clones in the sample, roughly 92% were seen once. Sequenced: PBMCs or T cells enriched from blood (not recorded which). Receptor source: a woman aged 35 to 49 who had been exposed to COVID-19.

The chain has TRBV11-3 and TRBJ2-2, with a weak D call TRBD2 (7 bases). Germline V lookup: CDR1 SGHNT, CDR2 YENEEA. This CDR3 has 14 amino acids. Between the trimmed V and J ends, which lost 11 bases and 5 bases, there was a span of 18 bases. Here the CDR3 reads CAGGGEGLTGELFF. CDR3 DNA sequence: TGTGCCGGCGGGGGCGAGGGCCTTACCGGGGAGCTGTTTTTT.

V usage is TRBV6-5 and J usage is TRBJ2-2, with TRBD2 as a possible D gene (7 bases). The V end lost 5 bases, the J end lost 2 bases, and 12 bases lay between the germline ends. Germline CDR1 MNHEY, CDR2 SVGAGI. The CDR3 spans 15 residues. The CDR3 bases are TGTGCCAGCAGTCTAGCGGACAGTAACACCGGGGAGCTGTTTTTT. Protein sequence: CASSLADSNTGELFF.

This chain connects TRBV27 to TRBJ1-5; possible D gene TRBD1, 5 bases. Germline CDR1 and CDR2: MNHEY and SMNVEV (reference sequence). CDR3 size: 14 residues. Trimming shortened V by 3 bases and J by 2 bases, and 8 bases separated the two germline ends. This chain's CDR3 is CASSFEGGNQPQHF. CDR3 DNA sequence: TGTGCCAGCAGTTTCGAAGGGGGCAATCAGCCCCAGCATTTT.

J is TRBJ2-7 and V is TRBV5-4; 9 bases line up with TRBD2. The germline V gene has CDR1 SGHNT and CDR2 YYREEE (reference sequence). The CDR3 extends over 14 amino acids. J gave up 7 bases and V 2 bases, and 7 bases lay outside the gene matches. The CDR3 sequence is CASSLPSGEGEQYF. In DNA form, the CDR3 reads TGTGCCAGCAGCTTACCTAGCGGGGAAGGGGAGCAGTACTTC.